Below, one TCR beta chain is given with its context. What antigen it recognizes has not been identified. It has no much larger one-base neighbor in the sample; base qualities were not kept. This specimen belongs to a study of beta chain features in type 1 diabetes (dated by TCRdb to 2017 to 2018). Context from the whole study: Mean age, gender distribution, total cell number and subset yield were not different between patients and healthy donors. Across all samples, 107,917,701 sorted cells were examined, and cell number per subset correlated strongly with RNA yield. In the study, TCRB repertoires of sorted circulating CD4+ T cell subsets from recently diagnosed type 1 diabetes patients were compared with those of matched healthy donors. Regulatory and stem cell-like memory subsets were obtained from only 8 patients and roughly 8 healthy donors, while naive and central memory subsets were obtained from all 30 or so donors.

The entire amount of isolated RNA was reverse transcribed using the High Capacity cDNA Reverse Transcription Kit, so the sequenced TCRB transcripts were expressed ones. Deep immunoSEQ sequencing was performed on naive, central memory and regulatory T cell samples, with an average of about 3.57 million total reads per sample. Sorted cells were lysed in RLT buffer, and RNA was extracted using DNase-treated RNeasy Micro or Mini kits according to cell number. To prevent cross-contamination, each cell subset was processed individually, whereas patient and healthy donor samples were processed jointly. TCRB sequences were amplified from cDNA with the immunoSEQ multiplex PCR, producing 87-bp fragments spanning the CDR3 region. Amplicons were sequenced on the Illumina HiSeq platform. From the authors' description of their analysis: PCR bias was computationally corrected using synthetic template baselines, reads within Hamming distance 2 were collapsed, and singletons that could not be merged were discarded. Reads were aligned against IMGT so that V, D and J genes, CDR3 length and insertions or deletions at six rearrangement sites could be assigned. Within each subset, clonotype counts were normalized to the number of sorted cells before true diversity and Gini coefficients were calculated with the tcR R package. The overlap coefficient, calculated on TCRB nucleotide sequences, was used to quantify repertoire sharing. As a proxy for the pre-selection repertoire, out-of-frame TCRB sequences from naive cells were analyzed. This is the immuneACCESS table as TCRdb keeps it, with only in-frame sequences that have V and J called. A part of the clones is gone; compared with another copy, unresolved V genes explain less than half, and the rest is unexplained. D and trimming come from the DNA, and the V and J calls and clone size come from that table. The sample table shows approximately 150,000 clones, and 63% are seen once. Of the sample, about 0.089% is held by the ten largest clones.

Each donor gave one peripheral blood draw, averaging approximately 110 mL, which was collected into heparinised tubes. Using a panel that included CD45RO, CCR7, CD25, CD127, CD95 and CD27, naive, central memory, regulatory and stem cell-like memory CD4+ T cells were sorted on a BD FACSAria II. Purity was above 95% for every sorted population. PBMCs were separated immediately by Lymphoprep density gradient centrifugation and were stained directly, without being cultured. So that batch effects would be minimized, each experiment stained and sorted samples in pairs, pairing one healthy donor with one patient. On the study overall, not on this receptor specifically: Because small numbers of individuals were included in the HLA sub-analyses, any influence of HLA type on TCRB rearrangement was left unresolved. Because cDNA rather than genomic DNA was sequenced, highly expressing activated cells could have been over-represented, although no difference in activation and CD3 levels was found between groups. A moderate but significant shortening of TCRB CDR3 length was observed in type 1 diabetes patients in all four CD4+ subsets. Fewer insertions and more nucleotide deletions at VDJ recombination sites were observed in patients with type 1 diabetes, implying thymic rearrangement abnormalities. The naive, central memory and regulatory TCRB repertoires appeared to resemble one another more closely among patients than among healthy donors. Shorter templates might be favored by PCR, yet because patient and control samples were amplified and corrected together, any such skew would affect both groups equally.

The receptor's source is a man aged 25 to 45 with type 1 diabetes. Sequenced input: naive CD4+ T cells from blood. According to the study, the label for this sample's cell subset or site signals: true naive CD4+ T cells.

The CDR3 is CSVRQMNYGYTF. In nucleotides, the sequence is TGCAGCGTAAGACAGATGAACTATGGCTACACCTTC. The sequence is built from TRBV29-1 and TRBJ1-2; the D region possibly corresponds to TRBD1 (5 bases align). The CDR3 measures 12 amino acids from cysteine to phenylalanine. Left in the record is the CDR3 DNA by itself, 36 bases read in frame from the first base. V loses 6 bases, J loses 2 bases, and the germline ends lie 10 bases apart. CDR1 and CDR2 are read off the germline V gene as SQVTM and ANQGSEA.